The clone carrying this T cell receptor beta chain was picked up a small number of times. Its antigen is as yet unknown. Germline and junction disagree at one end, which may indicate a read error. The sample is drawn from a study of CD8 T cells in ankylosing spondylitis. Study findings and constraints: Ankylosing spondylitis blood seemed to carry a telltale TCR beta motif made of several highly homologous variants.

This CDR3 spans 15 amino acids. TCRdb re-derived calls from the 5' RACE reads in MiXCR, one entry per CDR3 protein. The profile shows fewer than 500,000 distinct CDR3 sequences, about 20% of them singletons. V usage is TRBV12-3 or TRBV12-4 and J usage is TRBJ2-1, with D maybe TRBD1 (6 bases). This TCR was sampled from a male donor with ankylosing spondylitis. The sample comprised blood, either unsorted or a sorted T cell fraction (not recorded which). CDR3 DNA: TGTGCCAACAGTTTAGGCAGGGGTGGGTTTGATGAGCAGTTCTTC. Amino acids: CANSLGRGGFDEQFF.